Below are 25 T cell receptor beta chains sequenced from a single sample in a study of CD8+ T cells in alopecia areata (dated by TCRdb to 2017 to 2018). Libraries were prepared through the immunoSEQ multiplex PCR assay. RNA was extracted from all samples and reverse transcribed into cDNA, which served as template for TCR sequencing. Imported from immuneACCESS, the table was reduced by TCRdb to in-frame sequences with V and J called. These copies leave out some clones; in studies compared against another copy, an unresolved V gene accounts for under half, and the cause of the remainder is not known. For this sample, roughly 120,000 clones appear and none is a singleton. The top ten constitute roughly a fifth of the sample. Sequenced material: lesional skin. The source of these receptors is a C3H/HeJ mouse with alopecia areata. Mice from this strain have the MHC haplotype H2-k.

Worth noting for this clone: Germline and genes: mouse. Read sequence stops 4 residues before the CDR3 end, and the germline J gene provides the missing end. V is TRBV19 and J is TRBJ2-1, with 10 nucleotides matching TRBD2. This CDR3 contains 14 residues. The germline gives CDR1 FNHDT, CDR2 SITEND (reference sequence). The V segment lost 9 bases and the J segment 4 bases; nucleotides outside the gene matches: 7. The CDR3 loop is CATFGTGVYAEQFF. The CDR3 DNA, read in part, is TGTGCCACTTTCGGGACTGGGGTGTATGCT.

Note on this clone: Mouse names are used for the genes. The read ends 4 residues shy of where the CDR3 ends; the end is completed using the germline J gene. This chain links TRBV13-3 with TRBJ2-2; possibly TRBD1 for D (6 bases). Per the germline V gene, CDR1 is NNHDY and CDR2 is SYVADS. The length of the CDR3 is 14 residues. With 5 bases removed from V and 0 bases from J, the gap between germline ends came to 8 bases. CDR3 bases read: TGTGCCAGCAGAACAGGGTCAAACACCGGG. Amino acid sequence: CASRTGSNTG. The CDR3 in its entirety is CASRTGSNTGQLYF.

Regarding this clone: Gene names denote mouse genes. The CDR3 end falls 4 residues outside the read, so it is completed with the germline J gene. The rearrangement uses TRBV12-2 and TRBJ2-7; D is possibly TRBD1 (6 bases). Deletions cut 2 bases from V and 0 bases from J, with 10 bases between. The CDR3 extends over 14 amino acids. Germline CDR1 reads SGHLS; CDR2 reads HYDKME. The CDR3 spells CASSPGQLSYEQYF. CDR3 DNA (partial): TGTGCCAGCTCTCCGGGACAACTCTCCTAT.

The sample holds a few counts of this clone. The genes and germline here are from mouse. Read coverage stops 4 residues before the CDR3 terminus; the germline J gene supplies the remainder. The genes are TRBV13-3 and TRBJ1-1; 11 bases are a match to TRBD1. The CDR3 contains 16 residues. With V trimmed by 4 bases and J by 4 bases, 9 bases remained unmatched. The germline gives CDR1 NNHDY, CDR2 SYVADS. The sequenced part of the CDR3 DNA is TGTGCCAGCAGTCACACCGGGACAGGGGGGGGCACA. This gives the protein CASSHTGTGGGT. The complete CDR3 protein is CASSHTGTGGGTEVFF.

In its sample, this clone was seen many times. Genes here carry mouse names. The read ends 4 residues before the CDR3 terminus; that terminus is restored from the germline J gene. The V call is TRBV31, the J call TRBJ1-4; D is perhaps TRBD1 (6 bases). The CDR3 extends over 13 amino acids. Germline CDR1 GKSSPN, CDR2 SITVG. Trimming shortened V by 1 base and J by 4 bases, and 7 bases separated the two germline ends. The sequenced part of the CDR3 DNA is TGTGCCTGGAGTCGGGACAACAACGAA. As protein: CAWSRDNNE. The whole CDR3 protein is CAWSRDNNERLFF.

This clone occurred a few times. Gene names follow the mouse nomenclature. Sequencing ends 4 residues short of the CDR3 end; the germline J gene provides the rest. The rearrangement uses TRBV12-2 and TRBJ2-5; the match to TRBD1 covers 7 bases. With V trimmed by 2 bases and J by 2 bases, 3 bases remained unmatched. The CDR3 sequence is 14 residues long. In germline, CDR1 is SGHLS, CDR2 HYDKME. The part of the CDR3 DNA that was read is TGTGCCAGCTCTCCGGGACAGATCCAAGAC. It is translated as CASSPGQIQD. The entire CDR3 protein is CASSPGQIQDTQYF.

On this clone itself: The genes and germline here are from mouse. The read falls 4 residues short of the CDR3 end, and the missing part is taken from the germline J gene. V usage is TRBV13-3 and J usage is TRBJ1-2; 7 bases agree with TRBD1. Per germline, CDR1 NNHDY and CDR2 SYVADS. V lost 0 bases to trimming and J lost 1 base; unmatched junction nucleotides: 3. This CDR3 has 15 amino acids. CDR3 sequence reads: CASSDDWDRNSDYTF. CDR3 DNA (partial): TGTGCCAGCAGTGATGACTGGGACAGAAACTCC.

Note on this clone: Genes and germline come from the mouse. The missing CDR3 end, 4 residues past where the read stops, is filled in from the germline J gene. The rearrangement links TRBV5 to TRBJ2-7; D unclear. The CDR3 totals 14 residues. Germline-derived CDR1 and CDR2 are LGHNA and YNLKQL (reference sequence). The DNA read from the CDR3 is TGTGCCAGCAGCCAAAACCTCGACACTTAT. Amino acids: CASSQNLDTY. The whole CDR3 is CASSQNLDTYEQYF.

With respect to this clone: Germline and genes here are mouse. The read comes to an end 4 residues before the CDR3 does, leaving the germline J gene to fill in the end. The V and J genes are TRBV19 and TRBJ2-3, with TRBD2 matching 12 bases. Germline-derived CDR1 and CDR2 are FNHDT and SITEND (reference sequence). The CDR3 is 16 residues long. The V segment lost 6 bases and the J segment 0 bases; nucleotides outside the gene matches: 5. The CDR3 here is CASTPGLGGSAETLYF. The covered CDR3 bases are TGTGCCAGCACTCCGGGACTGGGGGGTAGTGCAGAA.

This clone was found a few times. The listed TCRdb protein conflicts with the DNA translation at residue 13, and the protein shown is translated directly from the DNA. Gene names denote mouse genes. The DNA ends 3 residues before the CDR3 does, and the rest of the CDR3 is filled in from the germline J gene. This sequence joins TRBV13-3 and TRBJ1-3; 10 bases are a match to TRBD1. This CDR3 is 16 amino acids long. V shed 0 bases, J shed 3 bases, and the junction held 3 bases outside the gene matches. Germline V gene sequence: CDR1 NNHDY, CDR2 SYVADS. Incomplete CDR3 DNA: TGTGCCAGCAGTGATGAGACAGGGGGCTTTGGAAATACG. As protein: CASSDETGGFGNT. The whole CDR3 reads CASSDETGGFGNTLYF. The full variable domain, with the rest looked up from reference TRBV13-3 and TRBJ1-3, is EAAVTQSPRSKVAVTGGKVTLSCHQTNNHDYMYWYRQDTGHGLRLIHYSYVADSTEKGDIPDGYKASRPSQENFSLILELASLSQTAVYFCASSDETGGFGNTLYFGEGSRLIVV.

This clone has at least ten counts. All gene names here are mouse names. Read sequence stops 4 residues before the CDR3 end, and the germline J gene provides the missing end. The chain joins TRBV13-3 to TRBJ2-3; D is perhaps TRBD1 (5 bases). Per germline, CDR1 NNHDY and CDR2 SYVADS. The V gene lost 2 bases and the J gene lost 1 base, with 11 bases spanning the gap. The CDR3 loop spans 15 amino acids. The sequenced part of the CDR3 DNA is TGTGCCAGCAGTGACAGGGAACGGGGTGCAGAA. It translates to CASSDRERGAE. The full CDR3 reads CASSDRERGAETLYF.

In the case of this clone: The germline and genes are mouse ones. The read ends 4 residues shy of where the CDR3 ends; the end is completed using the germline J gene. The chain carries TRBV31 and TRBJ2-7; a possible D gene is TRBD1 (7 bases). Germline values: CDR1 GKSSPN, CDR2 SITVG. The CDR3 is made up of 12 amino acids. The CDR3 sequence is CAWSPRGDEQYF. CDR3 DNA (partial): TGTGCCTGGAGTCCCAGGGGGGAT.

About this clone: Gene names follow the mouse nomenclature. From the germline J gene comes the end of the CDR3, since the read stops 4 residues before it. The chain is built from TRBV13-3 and TRBJ2-3, with 12 bases lining up with TRBD2. The CDR3 totals 17 residues. The junction had 5 bases not matched to a gene; V was cut back by 3 bases and J by 0 bases. From germline, CDR1 is NNHDY and CDR2 SYVADS. The CDR3 spells CASSAGTGGPSAETLYF. Partial CDR3 DNA: TGTGCCAGCAGTGCGGGGACTGGGGGGCCGAGTGCAGAA.

This clone was recorded at least ten times. Gene labels here are mouse ones. Coverage ceases 4 residues before the CDR3 finishes, and the germline J gene fills in the end. J is TRBJ2-3 and V is TRBV13-3; TRBD1 might be the D (5 bases). Germline CDR1 reads NNHDY; CDR2 reads SYVADS. Trimming shortened V by 2 bases and J by 0 bases, and 16 bases separated the two germline ends. The CDR3 totals 17 residues. The part of the CDR3 DNA that was read is TGTGCCAGCAGTGAGCCCTCCTTGACAGATAGTGCAGAA. Protein product: CASSEPSLTDSAE. The complete CDR3 protein is CASSEPSLTDSAETLYF.

This clone turned up a few times. The junction departs from the called germline gene at one end, perhaps through a read error. Genes here carry mouse names. The read comes to an end 4 residues before the CDR3 does, leaving the germline J gene to fill in the end. The chain employs TRBV13-3 and TRBJ2-4, with 7 bases matching TRBD2. Germline V lookup: CDR1 NNHDY, CDR2 SYVADS. The length of the CDR3 is 17 residues. This CDR3 reads CASSDVGGTASQNTLYF. The sequenced CDR3 bases are TGTGCCAGCAGCGATGTGGGTGGGACTGCTAGTCAAAAC.

This clone was counted many times. The listed genes are named as in mouse. The read terminates 4 residues ahead of where the CDR3 ends, so the germline J gene completes it. The rearrangement uses TRBV13-3 and TRBJ1-4, with 8 positions matching TRBD1. The CDR3 consists of 14 residues. Germline V gene data show CDR1 as NNHDY and CDR2 as SYVADS. The junction had 3 bases not matched to a gene; V was cut back by 4 bases and J by 4 bases. The CDR3 bases that were read are TGTGCCAGCAGTTCAGGGGGCGGCAACGAA. Translated, it gives CASSSGGGNE. From start to end, the CDR3 is CASSSGGGNERLFF. Looking up the rest from reference TRBV13-3 and TRBJ1-4 gives the full variable domain: EAAVTQSPRSKVAVTGGKVTLSCHQTNNHDYMYWYRQDTGHGLRLIHYSYVADSTEKGDIPDGYKASRPSQENFSLILELASLSQTAVYFCASSSGGGNERLFFGHGTKLSVL.

For this clone: All gene names here are mouse names. The DNA ends 4 residues before the CDR3 does, and the rest of the CDR3 is filled in from the germline J gene. The rearrangement joins TRBV17 to TRBJ2-7; D is possibly TRBD1 (6 bases). This CDR3 is 12 amino acids long. Germline CDR1 is MNHDT and CDR2 is YYDKIL. The DNA read from the CDR3 is TGTGCTAGCAGTAGTAACAGGGAT. It is translated as CASSSNRD. From start to end, the CDR3 is CASSSNRDEQYF.

In its sample, this clone was seen a few times. Gene labels here are mouse ones. The read terminates 4 residues before the CDR3 end, so the remaining end is supplied by the germline J gene. The genes are TRBV19 and TRBJ2-7; D ambiguous. The germline V gene encodes CDR1 FNHDT and CDR2 SITEND (reference sequence). V was cut by 6 bases and J by 0 bases, with 7 bases left in between. This CDR3 has 12 residues. The CDR3 sequence: CASTPDSYEQYF. The CDR3 DNA, read in part, is TGTGCCAGCACCCCAGACTCCTAT.

This clone was seen more than once but under ten times. The germline and genes are mouse ones. The DNA ends 4 residues before the CDR3 does, and the rest of the CDR3 is filled in from the germline J gene. The chain is built from TRBV5 and TRBJ1-1, with D perhaps matching TRBD1 (5 bases). In germline, CDR1 is LGHNA, CDR2 YNLKQL (reference sequence). The CDR3 has 13 amino acids. CDR3 sequence: CASSQDGREEVFF. CDR3 bases read: TGTGCCAGCAGCCAAGATGGCAGGGAA.

At least ten counts were recorded for this clone. Gene names and germline match the mouse. The read stops 4 residues short of the end of the CDR3; the missing end is completed from the germline J gene. The rearrangement joins TRBV13-3 to TRBJ2-7, with 8 bases lining up with TRBD2. The CDR3 length is 14 residues. With V trimmed by 2 bases and J by 3 bases, 4 bases remained unmatched. Germline-derived CDR1 and CDR2 are NNHDY and SYVADS. CDR3 DNA, as far as it was read: TGTGCCAGCAGTGAGGGGGGGGGCATCTAT. This sequence encodes CASSEGGGIY. The complete CDR3 sequence is CASSEGGGIYEQYF.

This clone was found a few times. The protein here is the DNA translation, as the TCRdb protein differs from it at residue 11. Genes and germline come from the mouse. The read terminates 3 residues ahead of where the CDR3 ends, so the germline J gene completes it. This chain links TRBV13-3 with TRBJ1-3; D is possibly TRBD1 (6 bases). V lost 7 bases, J lost 0 bases, and 11 bases lay in between. The CDR3 has 14 amino acids. Germline CDR1 is NNHDY and CDR2 is SYVADS. Incomplete CDR3 DNA: TGTGCCAGCGTCGACAGGCCTTCTGGAAATACG. The encoded protein is CASVDRPSGNT. The whole CDR3 is CASVDRPSGNTLYF.

Regarding this clone: Mouse gene names and germline throughout. The read terminates 4 residues before the CDR3 end, so the remaining end is supplied by the germline J gene. The chain links TRBV14 to TRBJ2-4, with TRBD1 matching over 7 bases. J gave up 1 base and V 3 bases, and 2 bases lay outside the gene matches. Germline V gene sequence: CDR1 SGHDT, CDR2 FRDEAV. The CDR3 consists of 14 residues. The covered CDR3 bases are TGTGCCAGCAGTTCCGGGACAGGTCAAAAC. It specifies CASSSGTGQN. The entire CDR3 is CASSSGTGQNTLYF.

On this clone: TCRdb and the translated DNA give different amino acids at residue 11; the protein presented here is the one translated from the DNA. Genes and germline come from the mouse. The CDR3 is cut off 3 residues early in the read; its end comes from the germline J gene. This chain links TRBV19 with TRBJ1-3, with a possible D match to TRBD1 (5 bases). Looked up from germline, CDR1 is FNHDT and CDR2 is SITEND (reference sequence). The CDR3 has 14 amino acids. V lost 1 base, J lost 2 bases, and 7 bases lay in between. CDR3: CASSIRTTGNTLYF. The covered CDR3 bases are TGTGCCAGCAGTATAAGGACAACTGGAAATACG.

About this clone: The genes and germline here are from mouse. The read stops 4 residues short of the end of the CDR3; the missing end is completed from the germline J gene. The V gene is TRBV1, the J gene TRBJ2-7, with D perhaps matching TRBD1 (5 bases). Germline V gives CDR1 NSQYPW, CDR2 LRSPGD (reference sequence). Between the trimmed V and J ends, which lost 1 base and 1 base, there was a span of 17 bases. The CDR3 has 17 residues. CDR3 sequence: CTCSAARPGRRSYEQYF. The part of the CDR3 DNA that was read is TGCACCTGCAGTGCAGCCCGCCCAGGGAGAAGGTCCTAT.

This clone was detected only a few times. All gene names here are mouse names. The CDR3 loop reads CASGTGGADGYEQYF. Partial CDR3 DNA: TGTGCCAGTGGGACTGGGGGGGCAGACGGGTAT. The chain employs TRBV19 and TRBJ2-7; 14 nucleotides align to TRBD2. The CDR3 end falls 4 residues outside the read, so it is completed with the germline J gene. Germline CDR1 reads FNHDT; CDR2 reads SITEND (reference sequence). The CDR3 consists of 15 residues. Filled out from reference TRBV19 and TRBJ2-7, the complete variable domain reads GGIITQTPKFLIGQEGQKLTLKCQQNFNHDTMYWYRQDSGKGLRLIYYSITENDLQKGDLSEGYDASREKKSSFSLTVTSAQKNEMAVFLCASGTGGADGYEQYFGPGTRLTVL.